Presented here are 8 T cell receptor beta chains from one specimen sequenced in a study of ipilimumab plus nivolumab after autologous stem cell transplantation. Assay: immunoSEQ multiplex PCR; the TCRdb copy retains only in-frame clones and omits some. The sample records about 9,700 clones, 78% being singletons. This specimen consisted of PBMCs, obtained in a trial of ipilimumab plus nivolumab as post-transplant consolidation. Source of these receptors: a male donor with diffuse large B-cell lymphoma.

Written as DNA, the CDR3 is TGTGCCTGGAGTTTAAATAGCGGTTCCAGTTCCCAGTACTTC. It translates to CAWSLNSGSSSQYF. The chain combines TRBV30 with TRBJ2-5; D might be TRBD2 (6 bases). The V gene's germline CDR1 is GTSNPN and CDR2 SVGIG (reference sequence). This CDR3 has 14 residues. V was shortened by 2 bases and J by 9 bases, with 19 bases between the two germline ends.

CDR3 sequence reads: CASSKQGRSTEAFF. In nucleotides, the CDR3 is TGTGCCAGCAGCAAACAGGGTAGGAGCACTGAAGCTTTCTTT. The chain is built from TRBV7-9 and TRBJ1-1, with TRBD1 as a possible D gene (6 bases). Germline CDR1 is SEHNR and CDR2 is FQNEAQ (reference sequence). The CDR3 is 14 residues long. V was pared by 5 bases and J by 4 bases, with 14 bases between.

The chain is built from TRBV19 and TRBJ2-5, with a weak D call TRBD1 (7 bases). Germline V CDR1 and CDR2: LNHDA, SQIVND (reference sequence). The CDR3 runs to 15 residues. Trimming stripped 4 bases from V and 5 bases from J, with 17 bases between. The CDR3 loop reads CASSKSDRAGETQYF. For the CDR3, the DNA is TGTGCCAGTAGTAAGTCCGACAGGGCGGGGGAGACCCAGTACTTC.

The rearrangement links TRBV14 to TRBJ1-4; D uncertain. The V end lost 5 bases, the J end lost 5 bases, and 18 bases lay between the germline ends. CDR1 and CDR2 from the germline V gene are SGHDN and FVKESK. The CDR3 extends over 16 amino acids. This CDR3 reads CASSYLGAGPNEKLFF. The CDR3 region has the DNA TGTGCCAGCAGCTACCTAGGAGCAGGCCCCAATGAAAAACTGTTTTTT. Looking up the rest from reference TRBV14 and TRBJ1-4 gives the full variable domain: EAGVTQFPSHSVIEKGQTVTLRCDPISGHDNLYWYRRVMGKEIKFLLHFVKESKQDESGMPNNRFLAERTGGTYSTLKVQPAELEDSGVYFCASSYLGAGPNEKLFFGSGTQLSVL.

V usage is TRBV7-4 and J usage is TRBJ1-4; D is undetermined. The V gene lost 5 bases and the J gene lost 0 bases, with 10 bases spanning the gap. CDR3 length: 15 amino acids. Germline CDR1 is SGHVT and CDR2 is SQSDAQ. The CDR3 DNA is TGTGCCAGCAGCCCCGGTACGACAACTAATGAAAAACTGTTTTTT. Translated, it gives CASSPGTTTNEKLFF.

In its sample, this clone was seen a few times. The rearrangement links TRBV7-2 to TRBJ2-1, with D perhaps matching TRBD1 or TRBD2 (5 bases each). The CDR3 spans 14 residues. V was shortened by 1 base and J by 8 bases, with 12 bases between the two germline ends. Germline CDR1 reads SGHTA; CDR2 reads FQGNSA. CDR3 in DNA: TGTGCCAGCAGCTTAGGCTTGTTGGGGGATGAGCAGTTCTTC. Its protein product is CASSLGLLGDEQFF.

The chain recombines TRBV9 with TRBJ1-6, with 9 bases that match TRBD1. The trim removed 3 bases at V and 9 bases at J, leaving 4 bases unmatched. Germline V gene lookup returns CDR1 SGDLS and CDR2 YYNGEE. CDR3 length equals 14 residues. For the CDR3, the DNA is TGTGCCAGCAGCGAACAGGGGGCCGGTTCACCCCTCCACTTT. This gives the protein CASSEQGAGSPLHF.

The chain links TRBV27 to TRBJ1-5; 9 positions match TRBD1. V was pared by 8 bases and J by 6 bases, with 11 bases of the junction left unmatched. CDR1 is MNHEY, CDR2 SMNVEV, per germline (reference sequence). The CDR3 runs 15 residues. The DNA of the CDR3 is TGTGCCAGCGGACTGACAGGGGGTTTGTTTCAGCCCCAGCATTTT. This gives the protein CASGLTGGLFQPQHF.